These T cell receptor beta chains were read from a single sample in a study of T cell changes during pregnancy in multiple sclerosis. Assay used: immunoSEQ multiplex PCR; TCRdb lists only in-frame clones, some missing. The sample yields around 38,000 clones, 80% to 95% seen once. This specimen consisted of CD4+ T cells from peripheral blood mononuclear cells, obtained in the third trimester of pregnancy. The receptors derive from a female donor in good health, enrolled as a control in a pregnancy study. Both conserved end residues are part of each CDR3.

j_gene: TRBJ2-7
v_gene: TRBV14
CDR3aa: CASSPRTGRSYEQYF

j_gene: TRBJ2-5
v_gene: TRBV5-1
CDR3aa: CASSLQGYQETQYF

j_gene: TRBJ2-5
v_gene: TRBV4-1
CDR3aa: CASSQGGGAETQYF

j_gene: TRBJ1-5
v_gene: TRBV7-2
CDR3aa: CASSLRTGDNQPQHF

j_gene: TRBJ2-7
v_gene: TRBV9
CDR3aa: CASSGGTGGYEQYF

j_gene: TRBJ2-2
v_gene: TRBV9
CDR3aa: CASSVSGGAFGELFF

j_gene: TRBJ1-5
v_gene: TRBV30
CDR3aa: CAWSAVRTGTGDQPQHF

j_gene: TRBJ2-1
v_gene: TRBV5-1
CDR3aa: CASSRGGAYNEQFF

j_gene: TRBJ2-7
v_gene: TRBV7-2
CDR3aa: CASSLGILTGNEQYF

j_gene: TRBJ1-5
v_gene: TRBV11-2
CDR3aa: CASSSGLNSNQPQHF

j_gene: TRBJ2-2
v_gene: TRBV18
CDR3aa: CASSPFDLGENTGELFF

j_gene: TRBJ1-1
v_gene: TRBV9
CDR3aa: CASSVETGERYTEAFF

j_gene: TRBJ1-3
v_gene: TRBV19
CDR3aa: CASSTHFSRRQGRNTIYF

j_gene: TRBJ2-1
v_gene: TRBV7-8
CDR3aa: CASSLGGGPYNEQFF

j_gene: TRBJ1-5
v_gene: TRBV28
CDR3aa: CASTGQTTPYSNQPQHF

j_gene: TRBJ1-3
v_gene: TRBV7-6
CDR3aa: CASSVTGTGNTIYF

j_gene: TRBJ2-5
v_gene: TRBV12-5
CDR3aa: CASGSRETQYF

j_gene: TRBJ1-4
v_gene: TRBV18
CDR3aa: CASSHLRGDPNEKLFF

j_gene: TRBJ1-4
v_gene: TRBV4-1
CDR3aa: CASSQIGTSTNEKLFF

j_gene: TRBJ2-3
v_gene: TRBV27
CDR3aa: CASSLWAGRTDTQYF

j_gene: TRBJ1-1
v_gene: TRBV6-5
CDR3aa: CASSPRTGMGTEAFF

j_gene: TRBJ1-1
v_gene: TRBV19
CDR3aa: CASKVDRSMNTEAFF

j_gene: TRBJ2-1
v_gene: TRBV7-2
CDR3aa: CASSLGRQNEQFF

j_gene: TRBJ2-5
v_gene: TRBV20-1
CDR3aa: CSRGGETQYF

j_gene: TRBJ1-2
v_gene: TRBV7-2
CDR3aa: CASSAGQGGGYGYTF

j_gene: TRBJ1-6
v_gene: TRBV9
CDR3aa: CASSVAQGRNSPLHF

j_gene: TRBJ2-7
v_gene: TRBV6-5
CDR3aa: CASSSQGVKEYF

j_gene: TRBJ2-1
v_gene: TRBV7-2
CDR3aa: CASSAGTRAVGEQFF

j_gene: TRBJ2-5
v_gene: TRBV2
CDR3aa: CASSETGGSETQYF

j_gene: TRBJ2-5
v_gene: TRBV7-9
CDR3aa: CASSLEVAGVKKTQYF

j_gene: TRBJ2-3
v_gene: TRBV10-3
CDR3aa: CAISESSGSSGGRDTQYF

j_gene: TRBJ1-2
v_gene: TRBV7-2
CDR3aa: CASSSPDSSNYGYTF

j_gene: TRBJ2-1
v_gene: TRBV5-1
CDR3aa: CASSLGEVSGRNEQFF